Below are 20 T cell receptor beta chains sequenced from a single sample in a study of monozygotic twins with inflammatory bowel disease. Following a re-call of the 5' RACE reads, TCRdb has one entry per CDR3 protein and lacks DNA. In all, the sample yields approximately 380,000 distinct CDR3 sequences. Sequences were obtained from blood. Source of these receptors: a human donor with ulcerative colitis or Crohn's disease, or a healthy co-twin of an affected twin (not recorded which).

The chain employs TRBV4-3 and TRBJ2-1; the D gene TCRdb calls, TRBD2, cannot be checked with no DNA. There are 18 residues in the CDR3. Germline loops: CDR1 LGHNA, CDR2 YSLEER. CDR3: CASSQDGSSGGAANEQFF.

V is TRBV28 and J is TRBJ2-1; absent DNA, TCRdb's TRBD2 call cannot be checked. Germline-derived CDR1 and CDR2 are MDHEN and SYDVKM. There are 14 residues in the CDR3. This CDR3 reads CASRRLGETNEQFF.

The chain is built from TRBV3-1 and TRBJ2-1; the D gene TCRdb calls, TRBD1, cannot be checked with no DNA. This CDR3 region has 15 residues. The germline V gene encodes CDR1 LGHDT and CDR2 YNNKEL (reference sequence). CDR3: CASSGTGVSYNEQFF.

This chain joins TRBV25-1 and TRBJ2-5; the D call of TRBD2 rests on TCRdb alone, since no DNA is present to check it. Germline V CDR1 and CDR2: MGHDK, SYGVNS. The CDR3 contains 13 residues. CDR3: CASSALATETQYF.

The chain employs TRBV29-1 and TRBJ1-2; checking the TCRdb D call of TRBD1 is not possible without DNA. The CDR3 sequence is 12 residues long. Per germline, CDR1 SQVTM and CDR2 ANQGSEA. This CDR3 reads CSVVAGGSGYTF.

This chain connects TRBV29-1 to TRBJ1-1. The V gene's germline CDR1 is SQVTM and CDR2 ANQGSEA. The CDR3 consists of 13 residues. CDR3 in amino acids: CSVEGGTREYAFF.

The chain links TRBV6-6 to TRBJ1-1. The CDR3 sequence is 14 residues long. Germline V gene sequence: CDR1 MNHNY, CDR2 SVGAGI (reference sequence). CDR3 sequence: CASSYSGQDTEAFF.

The chain uses TRBV18 and TRBJ2-3; TCRdb names TRBD1, which stays unverified in the absence of DNA. Germline V lookup: CDR1 KGHSH, CDR2 LQKENI. CDR3 length: 17 residues. The CDR3: CASSPLSRGPQGDTQYF.

The rearrangement joins TRBV12-3 or TRBV12-4 to TRBJ2-1; the D call of TRBD2 rests on TCRdb alone, since no DNA is present to check it. The CDR3 covers 16 residues. CDR3 protein: CASSFRQSVTYNEQFF.

V usage is TRBV5-8 and J usage is TRBJ1-5; TCRdb outputs TRBD1, but without DNA this stays unchecked. CDR3 size: 17 residues. The germline V gene has CDR1 SGHTS and CDR2 YDEGEE. CDR3 loop: CASSRPGTGTGNQPQHF.

The CDR3 region is CASSSLAGQLNEQFF. V usage is TRBV7-2 and J usage is TRBJ2-1; TCRdb designates TRBD2, a call that cannot be tested without DNA. The CDR3 loop spans 15 amino acids. The germline V gene has CDR1 SGHTA and CDR2 FQGNSA.

The gene calls are TRBV6-6 and TRBJ2-7. Germline V gives CDR1 MNHNY, CDR2 SVGAGI (reference sequence). This CDR3 has 11 residues. CDR3 protein: CASSTGYEQYF.

The rearrangement links TRBV15 to TRBJ2-1; checking the TCRdb D call of TRBD1 is not possible without DNA. The germline V gene encodes CDR1 LNHNV and CDR2 YYDKDF (reference sequence). The CDR3 runs 13 residues. CDR3 sequence reads: CATSRDGTVRQFF.

The chain recombines TRBV24-1 with TRBJ2-7; no DNA is available, so the TRBD2 call from TCRdb remains unchecked. CDR1 KGHDR and CDR2 SFDVKD come from the germline V gene. This CDR3 has 21 amino acids. Here the CDR3 reads CATSDLHPIGRTSGGTYEQYF.

This chain joins TRBV29-1 and TRBJ2-5; TCRdb returns TRBD1, unconfirmable since there is no DNA. This CDR3 comprises 12 residues. Germline-derived CDR1 and CDR2 are SQVTM and ANQGSEA. The CDR3 is CSVDSREETQYF.

This chain uses TRBV5-6 with TRBJ2-4. This CDR3 has 13 amino acids. The germline gives CDR1 SGHDT, CDR2 YYEEEE. Here the CDR3 reads CASSVDRDFIQYF.

The V and J genes are TRBV7-6 and TRBJ2-6; TCRdb's D call of TRBD1 is untestable without DNA. Germline V lookup: CDR1 SGHVS, CDR2 FNYEAQ. CDR3 size: 19 residues. This CDR3 reads CASSLGAGETLFGANVLTF.

The V and J genes are TRBV5-1 and TRBJ2-1. Germline V lookup: CDR1 SGHRS, CDR2 YFSETQ. This CDR3 has 15 residues. Here the CDR3 reads CASSLTLGNYNEQFF.

The chain recombines TRBV5-8 with TRBJ1-1; TCRdb reports TRBD1, a call that lacks DNA to check it against. Per the germline V gene, CDR1 is SGHTS and CDR2 is YDEGEE. The CDR3 extends over 15 amino acids. The CDR3 sequence is CASSLWDPLGTEAFF.

The chain carries TRBV18 and TRBJ1-1. Germline CDR1 and CDR2: KGHSH and LQKENI. The CDR3 has 18 amino acids. The CDR3: CASSPFSSGAGTNTEAFF.